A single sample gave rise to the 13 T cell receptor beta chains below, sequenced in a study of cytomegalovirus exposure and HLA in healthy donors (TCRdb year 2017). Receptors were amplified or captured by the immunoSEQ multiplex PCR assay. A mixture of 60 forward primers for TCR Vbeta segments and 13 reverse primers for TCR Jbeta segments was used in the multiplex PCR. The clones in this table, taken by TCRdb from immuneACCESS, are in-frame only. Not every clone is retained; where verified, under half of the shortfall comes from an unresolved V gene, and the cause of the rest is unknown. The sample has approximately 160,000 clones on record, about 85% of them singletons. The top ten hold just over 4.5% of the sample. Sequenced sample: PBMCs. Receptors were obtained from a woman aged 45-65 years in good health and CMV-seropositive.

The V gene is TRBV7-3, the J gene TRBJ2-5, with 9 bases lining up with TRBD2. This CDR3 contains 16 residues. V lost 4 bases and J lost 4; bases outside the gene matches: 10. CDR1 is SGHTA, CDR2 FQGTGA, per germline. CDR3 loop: CASSSSGAGGGETQYF. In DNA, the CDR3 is TGTGCCAGCAGCTCCTCTGGAGCGGGAGGAGGAGAGACCCAGTACTTC.

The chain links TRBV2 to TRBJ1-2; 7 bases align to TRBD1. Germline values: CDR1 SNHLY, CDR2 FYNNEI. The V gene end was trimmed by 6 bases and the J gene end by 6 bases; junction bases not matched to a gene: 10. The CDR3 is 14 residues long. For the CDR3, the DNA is TGTGCCAGCAGCTCCTTGTGGGACAGCCATGGCTACACCTTC. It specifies CASSSLWDSHGYTF.

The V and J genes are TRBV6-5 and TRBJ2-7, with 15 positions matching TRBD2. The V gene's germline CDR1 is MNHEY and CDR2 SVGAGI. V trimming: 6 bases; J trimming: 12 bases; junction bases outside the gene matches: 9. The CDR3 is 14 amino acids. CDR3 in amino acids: CASRPGTSGGRLYF. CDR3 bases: TGTGCCAGCAGACCCGGGACTAGCGGGGGGAGGTTGTACTTC.

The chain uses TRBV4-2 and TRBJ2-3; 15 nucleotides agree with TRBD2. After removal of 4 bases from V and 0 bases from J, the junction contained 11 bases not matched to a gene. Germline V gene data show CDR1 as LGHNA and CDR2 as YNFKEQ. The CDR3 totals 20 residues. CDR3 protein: CASSLRTSGGAYRSTDTQYF. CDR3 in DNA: TGTGCCAGCAGCCTTCGGACTAGCGGGGGGGCATATCGAAGCACAGATACGCAGTATTTT.

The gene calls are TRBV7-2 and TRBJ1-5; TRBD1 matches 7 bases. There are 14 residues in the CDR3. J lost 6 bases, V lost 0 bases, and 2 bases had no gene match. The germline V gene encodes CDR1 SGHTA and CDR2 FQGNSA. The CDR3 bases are TGTGCCAGCAGCTTAGCAGGGGGCAGTCAGCCCCAGCATTTT. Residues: CASSLAGGSQPQHF.

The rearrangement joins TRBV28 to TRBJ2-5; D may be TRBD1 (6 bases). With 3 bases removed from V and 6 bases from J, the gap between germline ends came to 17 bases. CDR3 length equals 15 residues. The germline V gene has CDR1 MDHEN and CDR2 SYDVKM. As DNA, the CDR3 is TGTGCCAGCAGTTTGGAGCTAGGACAGCAACAGACCCAGTACTTC. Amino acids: CASSLELGQQQTQYF.

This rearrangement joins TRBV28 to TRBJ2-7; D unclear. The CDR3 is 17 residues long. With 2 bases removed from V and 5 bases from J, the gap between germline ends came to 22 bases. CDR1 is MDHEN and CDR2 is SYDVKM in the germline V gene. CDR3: CASSLINPTLLGHEQYF. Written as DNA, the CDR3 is TGTGCCAGCAGTTTAATCAACCCGACCCTGCTGGGCCACGAGCAGTACTTC.

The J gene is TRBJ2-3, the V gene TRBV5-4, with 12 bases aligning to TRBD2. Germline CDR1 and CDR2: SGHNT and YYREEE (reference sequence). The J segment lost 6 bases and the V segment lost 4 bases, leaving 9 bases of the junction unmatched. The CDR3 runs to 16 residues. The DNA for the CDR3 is TGTGCCAGCAGCCCGTCGACTAGCGGGAGATGGGATACGCAGTATTTT. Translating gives CASSPSTSGRWDTQYF.

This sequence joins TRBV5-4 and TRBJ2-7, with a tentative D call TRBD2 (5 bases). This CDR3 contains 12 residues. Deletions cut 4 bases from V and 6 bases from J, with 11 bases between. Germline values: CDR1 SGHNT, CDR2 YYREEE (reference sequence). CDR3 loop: CASSPDSAEQYF. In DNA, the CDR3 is TGTGCCAGCAGCCCGGACTCGGCCGAGCAGTACTTC.

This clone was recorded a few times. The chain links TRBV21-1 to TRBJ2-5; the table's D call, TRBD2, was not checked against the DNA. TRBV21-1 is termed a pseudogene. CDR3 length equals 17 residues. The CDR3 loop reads CASSRPVFLAGEETQYF. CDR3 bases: TGTGCCAGCAGCCGGCCGGTTTTTCTAGCGGGTGAAGAGACCCAGTACTTC.

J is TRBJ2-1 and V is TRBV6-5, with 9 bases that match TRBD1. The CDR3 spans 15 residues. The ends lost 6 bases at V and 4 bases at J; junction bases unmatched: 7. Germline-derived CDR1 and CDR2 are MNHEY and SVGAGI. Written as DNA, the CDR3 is TGTGCCAGCAGCCCGGACAGGGGTCCTTACAATGAGCAGTTCTTC. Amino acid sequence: CASSPDRGPYNEQFF.

The CDR3 DNA follows: TGTGCCAGCGGCGGGGGGGCTTCCCTTCAAGAGACCCAGTACTTC. Its translation: CASGGGASLQETQYF. The gene calls are TRBV2 and TRBJ2-5, with 9 bases identical to TRBD2. V was clipped by 8 bases and J by 2 bases; unmatched bases: 9. This CDR3 is 15 amino acids long. Per germline, CDR1 SNHLY and CDR2 FYNNEI. Looking up the rest from reference TRBV2 and TRBJ2-5 gives the full variable domain: EPEVTQTPSHQVTQMGQEVILRCVPISNHLYFYWYRQILGQKVEFLVSFYNNEISEKSEIFDDQFSVERPDGSNFTLKIRSTKLEDSAMYFCASGGGASLQETQYFGPGTRLLVL.

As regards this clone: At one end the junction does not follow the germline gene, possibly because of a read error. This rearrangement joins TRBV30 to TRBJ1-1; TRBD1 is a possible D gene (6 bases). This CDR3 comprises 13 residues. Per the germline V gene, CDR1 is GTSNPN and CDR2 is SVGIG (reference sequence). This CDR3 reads CAWSVWMEGGYVF. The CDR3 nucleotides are TGTGCCTGGAGTGTATGGATGGAAGGGGGATACGTGTTT.